These 7 T cell receptor beta chains came from one sample sequenced in a study of prognosis after radiotherapy for stage I lung cancer. Genomic DNA served as the source from which two-round multiplex PCR generated TCR beta CDR3 amplicons. Round-one PCR had primers specific to each TRBV and TRBJ gene. Each CDR3 protein gets one entry after TCRdb re-called the multiplex PCR reads with MiXCR. Of about 31,000 distinct CDR3 sequences detected, under 35% appear once; the ten largest clones hold roughly a third. Sample: PBMCs, taken before or after stereotactic body radiation therapy (not recorded which). The receptors originated from a donor aged 50 or older with non-small cell lung cancer.

This rearrangement joins TRBV27 to TRBJ2-7; tentative D call: TRBD2 (6 bases). From germline, CDR1 is MNHEY and CDR2 SMNVEV (reference sequence). The CDR3 covers 17 residues. Trimming took 1 base from V and 7 from J, leaving 23 bases between them. The CDR3 loop is CASSLWGVTIGRGEQYF. CDR3 DNA: TGTGCCAGCAGTTTATGGGGGGTGACTATCGGCCGAGGGGAGCAGTACTTC.

Ten or more counts support this clonotype. The V gene is TRBV6-2 or TRBV6-3, the J gene TRBJ2-3, with D unclear. Germline values: CDR1 MNHEY, CDR2 SVGEGT. The CDR3 consists of 14 residues. V was trimmed by 6 bases and J by 2 bases, leaving 12 bases between them. CDR3 residues: CASSRQPNTDTQYF. CDR3 nucleotide sequence: TGTGCCAGCAGCCGGCAACCAAACACAGATACGCAGTATTTT.

There are many counts of this clonotype. The chain recombines TRBV20-1 with TRBJ1-2, with D maybe TRBD1 (6 bases). V gave up 6 bases and J gave up 1 base, with 15 bases separating them. Germline-derived CDR1 and CDR2 are DFQATT and SNEGSKA (reference sequence). This CDR3 comprises 14 residues. CDR3 loop: CSARGSGDNYGYTF. Here the CDR3 DNA reads TGCAGTGCCCGCGGATCAGGGGATAACTATGGCTACACCTTC.

This clonotype occurred many times. The rearrangement joins TRBV20-1 to TRBJ1-1; D is perhaps TRBD1 (6 bases). This CDR3 comprises 15 residues. The germline V gene encodes CDR1 DFQATT and CDR2 SNEGSKA (reference sequence). V was cut by 0 bases and J by 5 bases, with 16 bases left in between. CDR3 bases: TGCAGTGCTAGAGATGTAGGGGGGCGAGGGACTGAAGCTTTCTTT. This translates into CSARDVGGRGTEAFF.

Details on this clonotype: One end of the junction is discordant with germline, which a read error may explain. The V and J genes are TRBV19 and TRBJ2-5; TRBD1 might be the D (5 bases). The CDR3 runs to 14 residues. The germline V gene encodes CDR1 LNHDA and CDR2 SQIVND (reference sequence). The CDR3 coding sequence is TGTGTCAGTAGTAGCAGGGAACTTCAAGAGACCCAGTACTTC. Residues: CVSSSRELQETQYF.

This clonotype occurred many times. This sequence joins TRBV20-1 and TRBJ2-5; 13 bases are a match to TRBD2. The CDR3 contains 15 residues. CDR1 DFQATT and CDR2 SNEGSKA come from the germline V gene (reference sequence). The J segment lost 5 bases and the V segment lost 5 bases, leaving 8 bases of the junction unmatched. In DNA form, the CDR3 reads TGCAGTGCTCGACTAGCGGGAGGCATTCTGGAGACCCAGTACTTC. Translating it yields CSARLAGGILETQYF.

This clonotype was seen at least ten times. The rearrangement uses TRBV28 and TRBJ2-7, with 11 bases identical to TRBD1. With V trimmed by 3 bases and J by 3 bases, 4 bases remained unmatched. Germline lookup yields CDR1 MDHEN and CDR2 SYDVKM. The CDR3 sequence is 15 residues long. The CDR3 region is CASSLGQGVHYEQYF. The DNA of the CDR3 is TGTGCCAGCAGTTTGGGACAGGGGGTCCACTACGAGCAGTACTTC.